This TCR beta chain was recorded in a study of blood T cell repertoires in COVID-19. Germline V lookup: CDR1 LNHDA, CDR2 SQIVND (reference sequence). The V and J ends lost 5 bases and 4 bases respectively, with 6 bases between them. The CDR3 is 12 residues long. Sequenced by immunoSEQ multiplex PCR; TCRdb stores in-frame clones only, minus some. The top ten clones hold 9% to 15% of a sample with roughly 130,000 clones, approximately 80% of them seen once. The sequenced sample consisted of peripheral blood. The TCR comes from a woman aged 55-69 years with acute or convalescent COVID-19. V usage is TRBV19 and J usage is TRBJ1-3, with D unresolved. The CDR3 sequence is CASSLSGNTIYF. Written as DNA, the CDR3 is TGTGCCAGTAGTCTGTCCGGAAACACCATATATTTT.